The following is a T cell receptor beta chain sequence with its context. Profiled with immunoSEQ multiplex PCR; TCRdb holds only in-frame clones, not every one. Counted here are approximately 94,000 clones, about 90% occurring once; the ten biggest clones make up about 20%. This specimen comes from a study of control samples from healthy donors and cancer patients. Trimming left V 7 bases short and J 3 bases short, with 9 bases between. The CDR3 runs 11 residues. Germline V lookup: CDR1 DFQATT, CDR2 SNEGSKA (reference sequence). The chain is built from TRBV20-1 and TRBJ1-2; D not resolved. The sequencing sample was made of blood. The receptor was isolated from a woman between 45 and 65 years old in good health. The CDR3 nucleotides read TGCAGTGGGAGATCGGACTATGGCTACACCTTC. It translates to CSGRSDYGYTF.